This T cell receptor beta chain was captured in a study of blood T cell repertoires in COVID-19. Study background: Acute-phase and convalescent COVID-19 samples originated in the United States, Italy and Spain. Sources were T cells, B-cell-depleted T cells, or PBMCs; the material itself was cDNA or gDNA.

Germline V lookup: CDR1 SEHNR, CDR2 FQNEAQ (reference sequence). The V end was cut by 1 base, the J end by 0 bases, with 10 bases between. The CDR3 is made up of 17 amino acids. The data were produced by immunoSEQ multiplex PCR, yet TCRdb's version contains in-frame clones alone and is incomplete. The repertoire includes 30,000 to 40,000 clones, over 60% of them detected once, and about a sixth sits in the top ten. Sequences were obtained from peripheral blood. The chain carries TRBV7-9 and TRBJ2-6; tentative D call: TRBD1 (6 bases). The receptor was derived from a human donor in a cohort sampled during active COVID-19. The CDR3 reads CASSLGQARSGANVLTF. The CDR3 DNA sequence: TGTGCCAGCAGCTTAGGACAGGCCCGCTCTGGGGCCAACGTCCTGACTTTC.